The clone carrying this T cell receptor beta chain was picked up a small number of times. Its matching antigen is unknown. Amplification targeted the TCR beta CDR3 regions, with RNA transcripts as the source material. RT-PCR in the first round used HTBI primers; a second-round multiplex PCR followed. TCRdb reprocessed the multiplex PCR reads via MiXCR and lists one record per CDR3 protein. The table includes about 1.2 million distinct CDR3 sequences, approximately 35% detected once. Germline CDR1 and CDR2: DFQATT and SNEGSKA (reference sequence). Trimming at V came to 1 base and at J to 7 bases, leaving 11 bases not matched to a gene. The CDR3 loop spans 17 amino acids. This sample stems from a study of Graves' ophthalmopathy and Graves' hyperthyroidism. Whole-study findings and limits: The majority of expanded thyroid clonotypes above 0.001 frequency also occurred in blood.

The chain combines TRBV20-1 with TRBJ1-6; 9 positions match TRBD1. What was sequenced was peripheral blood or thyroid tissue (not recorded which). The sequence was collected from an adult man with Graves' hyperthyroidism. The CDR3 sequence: CSARVPGTGRINSPLHF. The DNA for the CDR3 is TGCAGTGCTAGAGTCCCCGGGACAGGGAGAATCAATTCACCCCTCCACTTT.